This T cell receptor (beta chain) was identified during a study of T-cell memory formation after mild COVID-19. Study at large: In these data, TCR clusters were largely donor specific.

Of note for this clonotype: The antigen is undetermined.

Study results and limitations: Shrinking CD4+ clones were chiefly CM and EM; CD8+ ones were chiefly EMRA. Pre-infection memory contained some responding clones, which suggested that cross-reactive memory had joined. While clones contracting from day 15 to 85 were balanced between CD4 and CD8, later expanders leaned CD4+.

V was shortened by 1 base and J by 5 bases, with 18 bases between the two germline ends. The CDR3 is made up of 18 amino acids. In germline, CDR1 is LGHNA, CDR2 YSLEER. TCRdb fed the 5' RACE reads into MiXCR, producing one record per CDR3 protein. The table lists 380,000 or so distinct CDR3 sequences, approximately 14% of them singletons, with about 22% in the top ten. This rearrangement joins TRBV4-3 to TRBJ1-6; no definite D call. Specimen: PBMCs or a T cell subset sorted from them (not recorded which). The TCR was taken from a young man who had mild COVID-19 (a few samples of this study predate the infection). Cell type and time point are not known. In nucleotides, the CDR3 is TGCGCCAGCAGCCAAGCATCGCACGGGAGTGCGAATAATTCACCCCTCCACTTT. Encoded protein: CASSQASHGSANNSPLHF.